This T cell receptor beta chain was identified during a study of T cells in Graves' hyperthyroidism and ophthalmopathy. PBMCs stemmed from more than 7.5 ml fresh peripheral blood. General study findings and limits: Blood shared most expanded thyroid clonotypes above 0.001. Ophthalmopathy prediction by the model preceded onset by a median about 6 months. A model of 13 V-J pairs discriminated ophthalmopathy from stable hyperthyroidism.

There are a few counts of this clonotype. What it binds is not known. Amplified TCR beta CDR3 regions derived from RNA transcripts. During a first-round RT-PCR of the TCR CDR3, the HTBI primer set was used. TCRdb re-analysed the multiplex PCR reads in MiXCR, keeping a single row per CDR3 protein. The sample lists roughly 700,000 distinct CDR3 sequences, roughly 17% seen once, with roughly 15% in the top ten. V lost 4 bases, J lost 0 bases, and 12 bases stayed unmatched. This CDR3 spans 16 amino acids. Germline CDR1 reads SQVTM; CDR2 reads ANQGSEA. The clonotype comes from a man in his fifties with Graves' hyperthyroidism. V is TRBV29-1 and J is TRBJ2-7; 7 bases match TRBD2. Sequenced material: blood. The CDR3 region is CSVVSHRRDYSYEQYF. The CDR3 DNA sequence: TGCAGCGTTGTAAGTCATCGCAGGGACTACTCCTACGAGCAGTACTTC.